The 20 T cell receptor beta chains given below trace back to one sample, sequenced in a study of tumor and adjacent non-tumor tissue in lung cancer. The library came from three nested PCR rounds adapted from ARM-PCR protocols. MiXCR, run by TCRdb on the multiplex PCR reads, gives a single entry per CDR3 protein. The sample holds roughly 76,000 distinct CDR3 sequences, less than 75% seen once. The template was RNA from unsorted bulk tissue. Sequenced material: lung tumor tissue. These receptor sequences come from a woman aged 65 to 85 with non-small cell lung cancer.

This rearrangement joins TRBV28 to TRBJ1-4, with a tentative D call TRBD1 (6 bases). Germline V CDR1 and CDR2: MDHEN, SYDVKM. V shed 6 bases and J shed 1 base, with 15 bases lying between them. CDR3 size: 16 residues. The chain's CDR3 is CASSPREGVTNEKLFF. The CDR3, as DNA: TGTGCCAGCAGCCCCAGGGAGGGGGTAACTAATGAAAAACTGTTTTTT.

The table lists this clonotype with a few counts. A much larger clone sits a single nucleotide away, making a read error possible. V usage is TRBV6-6 and J usage is TRBJ1-2; no clear D gene. This CDR3 has 13 amino acids. Germline loops: CDR1 MNHNY, CDR2 SVGAGI (reference sequence). CDR3 sequence: CASSPGYYNGYIF. CDR3 bases: TGTGCCAGCAGTCCGGGATATTACAACGGCTACATCTTC.

A few counts support this clonotype. The chain links TRBV5-1 to TRBJ2-5, with 11 bases lining up with TRBD2. Trimming at V came to 3 bases and at J to 2 bases, leaving 9 bases not matched to a gene. The CDR3 covers 17 residues. CDR1 SGHRS and CDR2 YFSETQ come from the germline V gene. CDR3 region: CASSSGLLAGGQETQYF. The DNA for the CDR3 is TGCGCCAGCAGCTCGGGCCTTTTAGCGGGAGGGCAAGAGACCCAGTACTTC.

Comments on this clonotype: The conserved closing phenylalanine or tryptophan is absent in this CDR3, likely reflecting a read error. The chain carries TRBV15 and TRBJ2-5, with D possibly being TRBD1 (5 bases). V was clipped by 1 base and J by 5 bases, with 14 bases between them. There are 15 residues in the CDR3. Germline V gives CDR1 LNHNV, CDR2 YYDKDF (reference sequence). As DNA, the CDR3 is TGTGCCACCAGCAGAGGTAAAGGGGTTGATGAGACCCAGTACATC. It encodes CATSRGKGVDETQYI.

This clonotype was detected once. One end of the junction does not line up with germline, which may come from a read error. CDR3 nucleotide sequence: TGCGCCAGCAGCCCGCGGGAGGGCCACTATGAGCACTTCTTC. Translation gives CASSPREGHYEHFF. The chain links TRBV11-1 to TRBJ2-1; the match to TRBD2 covers 9 bases. CDR3 length: 14 residues. In germline, CDR1 is SGHAT, CDR2 FQDESV (reference sequence).

The chain combines TRBV12-5 with TRBJ2-1, with D possibly TRBD1 on 5 matching bases. The ends were cut back, 2 bases at V and 0 bases at J, with 8 bases in the middle. The germline V gene encodes CDR1 LGHNT and CDR2 FRNRAP. The CDR3 sequence is 15 residues long. The CDR3 spells CASGLLGVSYNEQFF. The CDR3 nucleotides are TGTGCTAGTGGTTTGCTAGGGGTCTCCTACAATGAGCAGTTCTTC. Full variable domain (outside the CDR3, taken from reference TRBV12-5 and TRBJ2-1): DARVTQTPRHKVTEMGQEVTMRCQPILGHNTVFWYRQTMMQGLELLAYFRNRAPLDDSGMPKDRFSAEMPDATLATLKIQPSEPRDSAVYFCASGLLGVSYNEQFFGPGTRLTVL.

V is TRBV29-1 and J is TRBJ2-2; D is uncertain. There are 13 residues in the CDR3. Germline CDR1 SQVTM, CDR2 ANQGSEA. The CDR3 loop reads CSISWGNTGELFF. CDR3 nucleotides: TGCAGTATTAGTTGGGGGAACACCGGGGAGCTGTTTTTT.

To note about this clonotype: A read error is possible here, since a much larger clone lies one base away. V usage is TRBV28 and J usage is TRBJ1-5, with 7 positions matching TRBD1. The CDR3 totals 18 residues. The germline V gene encodes CDR1 MDHEN and CDR2 SYDVKM. V was pared by 5 bases and J by 3 bases, with 16 bases of the junction left unmatched. The CDR3 loop is CASSPLTGSVGINQPQHF. The CDR3 region has the DNA TGTGCCAGCAGTCCCTTGACAGGGTCCGTGGGGATCAATCAGCCCCAGCATTTT.

Concerning this clonotype: The conserved closing phenylalanine or tryptophan is absent in this CDR3, likely reflecting a read error. The DNA is omitted, as the CDR3 cannot be located on it reliably, and the CDR3 follows TCRdb's listing. The chain joins TRBV6-1 to TRBJ2-3; the table's D call, TRBD1, has no DNA check behind it. Termini included, the CDR3 measures 14 amino acids. CDR1 and CDR2 from the germline V gene are MNHNS and SASEGT. CDR3 amino acids: CASSDLLGPGTQYS.

The chain couples TRBV4-2 to TRBJ2-1; TRBD2 is a possible D gene (6 bases). The CDR3 consists of 15 residues. Trimming removed 5 bases at V and 8 bases at J, with 19 bases between. Looked up from germline, CDR1 is LGHNA and CDR2 is YNFKEQ. The CDR3 reads CASSGMTNGSDEQFF. The CDR3 DNA follows: TGTGCCAGCAGCGGGATGACTAACGGGAGTGATGAGCAGTTCTTC.

V is TRBV6-1 and J is TRBJ2-1; TRBD2 agrees at 11 bases. V lost 9 bases to trimming and J lost 7 bases; unmatched junction nucleotides: 8. The CDR3 runs 14 residues. Germline CDR1 and CDR2: MNHNS and SASEGT. The CDR3 is CARTTSGTDNEQFF. The CDR3 region has the DNA TGTGCCAGGACGACTAGCGGGACAGATAATGAGCAGTTCTTC.

Details on this clonotype: The CDR3 ends on some other residue instead of the conserved phenylalanine or tryptophan, so this is likely a read error. The chain uses TRBV7-2 and TRBJ2-7; 8 nucleotides line up with TRBD2. V dropped 4 bases and J dropped 5; count of bases not matched to a gene: 10. The germline V gene has CDR1 SGHTA and CDR2 FQGNSA. The CDR3 has 15 amino acids. The CDR3 region has the DNA TGTGCCAGCAGCTCGCCCGGGACTAGATCTCACGAGCAGTACTCC. It encodes CASSSPGTRSHEQYS.

A remark on this clonotype: The CDR3 does not close with the conserved phenylalanine or tryptophan, likely indicating a read error. No DNA is shown, since the ends of the CDR3 on it are uncertain; the CDR3 is the one TCRdb lists. The rearrangement joins TRBV11-3 to TRBJ2-1. The CDR3 has 12 amino acids, counting both end residues. Germline-derived CDR1 and CDR2 are SGHNT and YENEEA. The CDR3 is CASSPQNDEQLL.

This clonotype was observed a few times. Because the CDR3 is missing its conserved closing phenylalanine or tryptophan, this is likely a read error. The genes are TRBV5-5 and TRBJ2-3; D call uncertain. Germline CDR1 and CDR2: SGHKS and YYEKEE (reference sequence). CDR3 length equals 14 residues. Here the CDR3 DNA reads TGTACCAGCAGCTTGGGGTGGGCCACAGATACGCAGTATCTT. Translation gives CTSSLGWATDTQYL.

For this clonotype: Its ends do not fully match the called genes, so a read error is possible. The chain joins TRBV28 to TRBJ2-6, with D perhaps matching TRBD1 or TRBD2 (5 bases each). The germline gives CDR1 MDHEN, CDR2 SYDVKM. This CDR3 has 18 residues. DNA of the CDR3: TGTGCCACCAGTCTCTTAGAGGGGCGACGCTCTGGGGCCAACATCCTGACTTTC. Its protein product is CATSLLEGRRSGANILTF.

The chain carries TRBV6-5 and TRBJ2-2; unclear D gene. There are 14 residues in the CDR3. CDR1 is MNHEY, CDR2 SVGAGI, per germline. V was clipped by 3 bases and J by 9 bases, with 14 bases between them. The CDR3 is CASSYGSYSRELFF. As DNA, the CDR3 is TGTGCCAGCAGTTATGGCAGTTACAGCAGGGAGCTGTTTTTT.

Regarding this clonotype: A much larger clone is a single base away; this may be a read error. The chain joins TRBV12-3 or TRBV12-4 to TRBJ1-2; D gene unclear. The CDR3 is 13 amino acids. This CDR3 is CVSSLSHNYGYTF. CDR3 DNA sequence: TGTGTCAGCAGTTTATCACATAACTATGGCTACACCTTC.

On this clonotype itself: One end of the junction does not line up with germline, which may come from a read error. V and J are TRBV7-8 and TRBJ2-1, with 12 bases lining up with TRBD2. This CDR3 contains 15 residues. Germline CDR1 and CDR2: SGHVS and FQNEAQ. The CDR3 here is CTSSLAGGPGNEEFF. CDR3 DNA sequence: TGTACCAGCAGCCTAGCGGGAGGGCCTGGCAATGAGGAGTTCTTC.

A remark on this clonotype: A single base separates this from a much larger clone, so it may be a read error. This chain connects TRBV7-2 to TRBJ1-5; the D is unclear. Germline V CDR1 and CDR2: SGHTA, FQGNSA. With 5 bases removed from V and 6 bases from J, the gap between germline ends came to 23 bases. This CDR3 has 17 residues. Here the CDR3 reads CASSRSYGELTIQPQHF. As DNA, the CDR3 is TGTGCCAGCAGCAGAAGCTATGGGGAGTTGACCATTCAGCCCCAGCATTTT.

CDR3 DNA sequence: TGTGCCAGCAGCCTATACAGGGAAGAGACCCAGTACTTC. Protein product: CASSLYREETQYF. V and J are TRBV11-3 and TRBJ2-5; D is perhaps TRBD1 (6 bases). The CDR3 runs to 13 residues. The V end lost 5 bases, the J end lost 3 bases, and 10 bases lay between the germline ends. The germline gives CDR1 SGHNT, CDR2 YENEEA.